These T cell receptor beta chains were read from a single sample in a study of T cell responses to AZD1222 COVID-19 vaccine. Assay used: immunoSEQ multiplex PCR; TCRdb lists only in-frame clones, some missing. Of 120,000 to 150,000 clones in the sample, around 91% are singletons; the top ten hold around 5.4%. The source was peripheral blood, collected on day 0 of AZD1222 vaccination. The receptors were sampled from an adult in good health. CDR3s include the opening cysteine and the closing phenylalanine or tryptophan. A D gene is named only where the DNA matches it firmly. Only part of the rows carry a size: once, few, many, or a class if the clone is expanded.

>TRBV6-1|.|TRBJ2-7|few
TGTGCCAGCAGTGAAAGGCTCAGGGCCTACGAGCAGTACTTC
CASSERLRAYEQYF
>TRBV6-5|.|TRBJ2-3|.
TGTGCCAGCAGTTACGGTAGTAGCACAGATACGCAGTATTTT
CASSYGSSTDTQYF
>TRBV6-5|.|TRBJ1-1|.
TGTGCCAGCAGTTACGAGGTAGGGGCCACTGAAGCTTTCTTT
CASSYEVGATEAFF
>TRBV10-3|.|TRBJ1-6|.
TGTGCCATCAGTATGACAGCTGATAATTCACCCCTCCACTTT
CAISMTADNSPLHF
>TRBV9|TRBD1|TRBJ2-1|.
TGTGCCAGCAGCGCGCGACAGGGAGTGGGTATGCATGAGCAGTTCTTC
CASSARQGVGMHEQFF
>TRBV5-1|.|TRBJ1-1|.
TGCGCCAGCAGCTTGGTGGCAGGGTTGTATATGAACACTGAAGCTTTCTTT
CASSLVAGLYMNTEAFF
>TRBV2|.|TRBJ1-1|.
TGTGCCAGCAGTGTCGAGGGTGGGACTGAAGCTTTCTTT
CASSVEGGTEAFF
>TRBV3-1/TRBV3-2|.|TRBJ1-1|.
TGTGCCAGCAGCCAAGGAGGGGTCCCTGAAGCTTTCTTT
CASSQGGVPEAFF
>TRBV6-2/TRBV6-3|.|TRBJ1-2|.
TGTGCCAGCAGTTACGTAGGAGGTCCAGCTAACTATGGCTACACCTTC
CASSYVGGPANYGYTF
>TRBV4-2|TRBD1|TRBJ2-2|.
TGTGCCAGCAGCCTCCGACAGGGGGACGCCGGGGAGCTGTTTTTT
CASSLRQGDAGELFF
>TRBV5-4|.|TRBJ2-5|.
TGTGCCAGCAGCTTGGAGGACGGGACTCGAAGGAGGTCTGGATATCCTGACTTC
CASSLEDGTRRRSGYPDF
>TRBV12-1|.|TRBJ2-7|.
TGTGCCAGCAGCCCCACTAGCTACGAGCAGTACTTC
CASSPTSYEQYF
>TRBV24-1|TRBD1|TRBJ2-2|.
TGTGCCACCAGTGACCCAGGGACAGGGGAGAGCGGTGAGCTGTTTTTT
CATSDPGTGESGELFF
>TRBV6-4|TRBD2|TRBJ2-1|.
TGTGCCAGCGCGCTAGCGGGAGGAGACAATGAGCAGTTCTTC
CASALAGGDNEQFF
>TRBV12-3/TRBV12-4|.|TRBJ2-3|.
TGTGCCAGCAGTTTACCGCCGGGACTTCGAAAGTATTTT
CASSLPPGLRKYF
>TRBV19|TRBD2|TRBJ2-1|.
TGTGCCAGTAGTCTCACTCACCTAGCGGGTGCCTACAATGAGCAGTTCTTC
CASSLTHLAGAYNEQFF
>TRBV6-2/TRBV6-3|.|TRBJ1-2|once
TGTGCCAGCAGCCCAACACAACTCTCTAACTATGGCTACACCTTC
CASSPTQLSNYGYTF
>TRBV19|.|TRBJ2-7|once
TGTGCCAGTAGTATAGGGGGCAGCTACGAGCAGTACTTC
CASSIGGSYEQYF
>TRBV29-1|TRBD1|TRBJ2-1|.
TGCAGCGCCCGCCCGGTCCGGGACAGGGGGCAGAATGAGCAGTTCTTC
CSARPVRDRGQNEQFF
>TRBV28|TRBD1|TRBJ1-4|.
TGTGCCAGCACCCCGATCCGGGACAGAATGGTAGAAAATGAAAAACTGTTTTTT
CASTPIRDRMVENEKLFF
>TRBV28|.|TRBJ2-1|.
TGTGCCAGCAGTTTAATGTGGAATGAGCAGTTCTTC
CASSLMWNEQFF
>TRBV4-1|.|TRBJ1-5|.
TGCGCCAGCAGCCAAGGTAGCGCTGGCAATCAGCCCCAGCATTTT
CASSQGSAGNQPQHF
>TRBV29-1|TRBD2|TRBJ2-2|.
TGCAGCGCGGCTAGCGGGAGGGAAACCGGGGAGCTGTTTTTT
CSAASGRETGELFF
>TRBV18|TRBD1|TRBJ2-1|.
TGTGCCAGCTCACGGGGGCAGGGGGCTTCGTACAATGAGCAGTTCTTC
CASSRGQGASYNEQFF
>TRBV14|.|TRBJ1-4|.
TGTGCCAGCAACGTGGGATCTGAAAAACTGTTTTTT
CASNVGSEKLFF
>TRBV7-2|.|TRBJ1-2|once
TGTGCCAGCAGCTTAGACCCCGGGACAATACTTTATGGCTACACCTTC
CASSLDPGTILYGYTF
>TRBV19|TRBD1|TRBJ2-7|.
TGTGCCAGCAAATTACGGACCGGGACAGGGGCCGGCGAGCAGTACTTC
CASKLRTGTGAGEQYF
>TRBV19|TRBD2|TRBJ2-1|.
TGTGCCAGTAGTACTAGCGGGGAGTACAATGAGCAGTTCTTC
CASSTSGEYNEQFF
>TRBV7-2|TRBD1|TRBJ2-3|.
TGTGCCAGCAGCTTGACAGGGCAATTAGATACGCAGTATTTT
CASSLTGQLDTQYF
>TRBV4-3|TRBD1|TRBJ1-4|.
TGCGCCAGCAGCCAAAAAGGGACAGGGGAAGGGGCTAATGAAAAACTGTTTTTT
CASSQKGTGEGANEKLFF
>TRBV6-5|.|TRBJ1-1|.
TGTGCCACCACTACCAGGGATGGAGCTTTCTTT
CATTTRDGAFF
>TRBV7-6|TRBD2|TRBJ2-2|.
TGTGCCAGCAGCTTTCTAGCGGGGGAAGTCGAACCCGGGGAGCTGTTTTTT
CASSFLAGEVEPGELFF
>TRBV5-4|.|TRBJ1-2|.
TGTGCCAGCAGCCGGACGGGGTCTCTCGCTAACTATGGCTACACCTTC
CASSRTGSLANYGYTF
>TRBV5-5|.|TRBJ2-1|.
TGTGCCAGCAGCTTTGGTGGCGGGCAGTTCTTC
CASSFGGGQFF
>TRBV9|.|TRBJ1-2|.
TGTGCCAGCATCTTAGACCCCCACAGGGCTCGGTTTGTAGAGGGCTACACCTTC
CASILDPHRARFVEGYTF
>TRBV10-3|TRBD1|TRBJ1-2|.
TGTGCCATCAGTGGGCAGGGGGCAGGTGGCTACACCTTC
CAISGQGAGGYTF
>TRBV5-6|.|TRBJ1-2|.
TGTGCCAGCAGCTACGGGACACTGGGCTACACCTTC
CASSYGTLGYTF